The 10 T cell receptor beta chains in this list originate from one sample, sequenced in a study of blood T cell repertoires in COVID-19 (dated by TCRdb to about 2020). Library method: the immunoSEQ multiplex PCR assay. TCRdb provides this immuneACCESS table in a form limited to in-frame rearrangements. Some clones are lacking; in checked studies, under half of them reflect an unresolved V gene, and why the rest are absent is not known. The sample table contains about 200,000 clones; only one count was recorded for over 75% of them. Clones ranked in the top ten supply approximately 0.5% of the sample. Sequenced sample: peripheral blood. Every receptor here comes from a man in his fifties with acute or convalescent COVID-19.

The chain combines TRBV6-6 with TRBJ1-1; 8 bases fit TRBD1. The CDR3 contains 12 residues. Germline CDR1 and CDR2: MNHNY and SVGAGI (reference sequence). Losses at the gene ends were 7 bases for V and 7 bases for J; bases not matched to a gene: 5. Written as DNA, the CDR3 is TGTGCCAGCACCTGGGACAGGCTTGAAGCTTTCTTT. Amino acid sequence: CASTWDRLEAFF.

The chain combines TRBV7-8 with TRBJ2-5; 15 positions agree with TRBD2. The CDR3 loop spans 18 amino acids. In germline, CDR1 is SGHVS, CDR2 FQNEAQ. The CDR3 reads CAGRLGLAGGGGQETQYF. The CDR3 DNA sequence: TGTGCAGGGAGGTTGGGACTAGCGGGAGGTGGTGGTCAGGAGACCCAGTACTTC. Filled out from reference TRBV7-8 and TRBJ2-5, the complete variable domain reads GAGVSQSPRYKVAKRGQDVALRCDPISGHVSLFWYQQALGQGPEFLTYFQNEAQLDKSGLPSDRFFAERPEGSVSTLKIQRTQQEDSAVYLCAGRLGLAGGGGQETQYFGPGTRLLVL.

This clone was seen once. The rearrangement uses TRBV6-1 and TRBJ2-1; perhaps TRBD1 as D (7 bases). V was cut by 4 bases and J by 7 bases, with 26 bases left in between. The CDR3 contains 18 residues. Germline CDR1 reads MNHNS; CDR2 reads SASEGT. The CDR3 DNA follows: TGTGCCAGCAGTGGGTTCGGGACAGCGGCTAGGAGGGGGAATGAGCAGTTCTTC. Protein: CASSGFGTAARRGNEQFF.

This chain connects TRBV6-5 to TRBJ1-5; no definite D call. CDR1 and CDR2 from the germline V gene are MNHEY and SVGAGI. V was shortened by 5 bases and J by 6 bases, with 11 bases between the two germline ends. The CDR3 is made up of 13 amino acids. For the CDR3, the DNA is TGTGCCAGCAGTAACCGACCAGGTCAGCCCCAGCATTTT. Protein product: CASSNRPGQPQHF.

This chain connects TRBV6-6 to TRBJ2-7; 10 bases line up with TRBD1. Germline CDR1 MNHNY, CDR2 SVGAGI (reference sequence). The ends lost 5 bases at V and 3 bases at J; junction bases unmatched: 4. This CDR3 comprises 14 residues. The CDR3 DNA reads TGTGCCAGCAGTAACCGGGACAGGGGCTACGAGCAGTACGTC. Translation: CASSNRDRGYEQYV.

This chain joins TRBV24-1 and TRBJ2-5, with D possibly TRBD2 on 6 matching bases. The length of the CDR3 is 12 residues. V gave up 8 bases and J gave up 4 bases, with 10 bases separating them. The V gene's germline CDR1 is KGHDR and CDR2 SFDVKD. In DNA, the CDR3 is TGTGCCACCAAAGGGGACTCAGAGACCCAGTACTTC. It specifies CATKGDSETQYF.

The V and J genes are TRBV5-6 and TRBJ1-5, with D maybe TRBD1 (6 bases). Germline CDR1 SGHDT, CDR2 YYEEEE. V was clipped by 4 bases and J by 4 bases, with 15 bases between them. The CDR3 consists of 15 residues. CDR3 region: CASSPPGARNQPQHF. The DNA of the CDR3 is TGTGCCAGCAGCCCGCCAGGGGCGCGGAATCAGCCCCAGCATTTT.

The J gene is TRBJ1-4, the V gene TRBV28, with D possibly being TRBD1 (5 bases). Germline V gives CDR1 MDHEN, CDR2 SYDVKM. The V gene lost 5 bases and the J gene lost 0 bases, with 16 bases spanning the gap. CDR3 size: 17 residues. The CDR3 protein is CASSPNPREATNEKLFF. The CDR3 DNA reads TGTGCCAGCAGTCCCAATCCCAGGGAGGCAACTAATGAAAAACTGTTTTTT.

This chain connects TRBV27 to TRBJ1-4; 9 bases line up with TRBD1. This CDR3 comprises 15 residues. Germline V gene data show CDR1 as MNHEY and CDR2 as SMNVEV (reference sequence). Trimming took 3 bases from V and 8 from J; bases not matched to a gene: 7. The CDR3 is CASSFDGQGYEKLFF. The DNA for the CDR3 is TGTGCCAGCAGTTTTGACGGACAGGGGTACGAAAAACTGTTTTTT.

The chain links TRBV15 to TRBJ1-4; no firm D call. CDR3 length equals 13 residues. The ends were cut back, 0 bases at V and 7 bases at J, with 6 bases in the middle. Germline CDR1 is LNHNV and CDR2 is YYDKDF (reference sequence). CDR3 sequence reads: CATSRDKSEKLFF. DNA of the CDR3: TGTGCCACCAGCAGAGATAAGAGTGAAAAACTGTTTTTT. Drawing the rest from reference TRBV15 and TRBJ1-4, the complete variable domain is DAMVIQNPRYQVTQFGKPVTLSCSQTLNHNVMYWYQQKSSQAPKLLFHYYDKDFNNEADTPDNFQSRRPNTSFCFLDIRSPGLGDTAMYLCATSRDKSEKLFFGSGTQLSVL.